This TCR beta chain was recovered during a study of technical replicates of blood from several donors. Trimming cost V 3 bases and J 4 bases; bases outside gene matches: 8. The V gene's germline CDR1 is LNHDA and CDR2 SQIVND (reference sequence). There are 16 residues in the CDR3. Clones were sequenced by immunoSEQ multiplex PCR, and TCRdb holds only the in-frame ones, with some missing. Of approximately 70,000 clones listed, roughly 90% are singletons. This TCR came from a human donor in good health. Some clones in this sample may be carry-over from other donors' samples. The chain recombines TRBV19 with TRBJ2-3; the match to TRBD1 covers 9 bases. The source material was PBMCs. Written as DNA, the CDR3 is TGTGCCAGTAGTATCGCCGGGGGACAGGGTCCAGATACGCAGTATTTT. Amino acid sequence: CASSIAGGQGPDTQYF.